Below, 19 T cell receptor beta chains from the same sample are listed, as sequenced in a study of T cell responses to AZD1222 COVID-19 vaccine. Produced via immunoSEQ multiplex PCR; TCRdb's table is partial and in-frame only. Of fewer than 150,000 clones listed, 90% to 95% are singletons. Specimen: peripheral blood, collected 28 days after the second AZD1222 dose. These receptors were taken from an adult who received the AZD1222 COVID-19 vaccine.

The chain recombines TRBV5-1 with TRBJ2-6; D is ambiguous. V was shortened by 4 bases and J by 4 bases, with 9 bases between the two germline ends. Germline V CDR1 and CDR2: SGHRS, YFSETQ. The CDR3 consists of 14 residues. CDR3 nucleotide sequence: TGCGCCAGCAGCAGAGAATCCGGGGCCAACGTCCTGACTTTC. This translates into CASSRESGANVLTF.

The CDR3 region has the DNA TGTGCCAGCAGTGACCCTACCAGGGGAACGGCCAAAAACATTCAGTACTTC. Encoded protein: CASSDPTRGTAKNIQYF. The chain recombines TRBV2 with TRBJ2-4; tentatively, D is TRBD1 (6 bases). CDR1 is SNHLY and CDR2 is FYNNEI in the germline V gene. This CDR3 is 17 amino acids long. V was cut by 3 bases and J by 1 base, with 16 bases left in between.

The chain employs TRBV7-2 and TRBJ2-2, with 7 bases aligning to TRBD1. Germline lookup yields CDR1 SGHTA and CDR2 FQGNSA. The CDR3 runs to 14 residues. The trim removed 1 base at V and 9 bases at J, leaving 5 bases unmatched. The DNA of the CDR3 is TGTGCCAGCAGCTTAGAGGGGGCGCGAAGGGAGCTGTTTTTT. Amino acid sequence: CASSLEGARRELFF.

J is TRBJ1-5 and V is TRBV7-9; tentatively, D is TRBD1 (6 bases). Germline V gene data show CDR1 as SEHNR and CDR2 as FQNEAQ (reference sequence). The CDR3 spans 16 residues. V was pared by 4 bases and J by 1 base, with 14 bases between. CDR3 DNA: TGTGCCAGCAGCTCGGCAGGGAGGGGGAGCAATCAGCCCCAGCATTTT. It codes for CASSSAGRGSNQPQHF.

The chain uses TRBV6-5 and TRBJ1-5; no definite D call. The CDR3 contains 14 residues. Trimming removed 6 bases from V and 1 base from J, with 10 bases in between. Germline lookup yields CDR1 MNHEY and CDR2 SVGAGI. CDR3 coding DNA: TGTGCCAGCAGCCCAAGACTGAGCAATCAGCCCCAGCATTTT. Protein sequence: CASSPRLSNQPQHF.

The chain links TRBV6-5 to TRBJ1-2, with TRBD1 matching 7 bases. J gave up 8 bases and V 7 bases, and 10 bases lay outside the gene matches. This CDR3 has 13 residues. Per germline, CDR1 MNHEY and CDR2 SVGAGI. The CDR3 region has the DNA TGTGCCAGCAATTTCCGACAGGGAGGAGGCTACACCTTC. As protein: CASNFRQGGGYTF.

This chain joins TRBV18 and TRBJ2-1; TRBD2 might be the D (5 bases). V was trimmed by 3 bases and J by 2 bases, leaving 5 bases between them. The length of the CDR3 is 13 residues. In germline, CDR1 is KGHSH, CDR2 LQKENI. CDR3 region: CASSPGAYNEQFF. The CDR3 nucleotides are TGTGCCAGCTCACCCGGGGCCTACAATGAGCAGTTCTTC.

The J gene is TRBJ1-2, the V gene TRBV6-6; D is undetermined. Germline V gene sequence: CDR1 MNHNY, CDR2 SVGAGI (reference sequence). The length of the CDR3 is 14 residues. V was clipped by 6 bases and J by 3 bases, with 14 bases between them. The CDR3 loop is CASSPPLGDYGYTF. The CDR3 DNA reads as TGTGCCAGCAGCCCGCCTCTTGGGGACTATGGCTACACCTTC.

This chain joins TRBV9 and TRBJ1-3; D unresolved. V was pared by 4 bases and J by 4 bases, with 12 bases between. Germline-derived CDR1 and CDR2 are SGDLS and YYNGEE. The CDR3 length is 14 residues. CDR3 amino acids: CASSPVGQGNTIYF. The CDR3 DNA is TGTGCCAGCAGCCCAGTTGGCCAGGGAAACACCATATATTTT.

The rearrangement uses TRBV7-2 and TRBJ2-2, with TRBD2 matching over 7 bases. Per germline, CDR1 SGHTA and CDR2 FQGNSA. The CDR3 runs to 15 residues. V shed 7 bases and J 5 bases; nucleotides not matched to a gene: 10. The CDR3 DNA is TGTGCCAGCAAGAACCGGGAGGTAGAAACCGGGGAGCTGTTTTTT. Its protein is CASKNREVETGELFF.

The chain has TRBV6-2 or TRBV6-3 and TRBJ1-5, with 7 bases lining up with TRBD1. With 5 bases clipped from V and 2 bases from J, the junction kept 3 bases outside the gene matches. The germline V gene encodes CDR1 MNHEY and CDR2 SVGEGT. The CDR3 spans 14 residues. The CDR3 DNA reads TGTGCCAGCAGTCAGGGGGTAGGCAATCAGCCCCAGCATTTT. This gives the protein CASSQGVGNQPQHF.

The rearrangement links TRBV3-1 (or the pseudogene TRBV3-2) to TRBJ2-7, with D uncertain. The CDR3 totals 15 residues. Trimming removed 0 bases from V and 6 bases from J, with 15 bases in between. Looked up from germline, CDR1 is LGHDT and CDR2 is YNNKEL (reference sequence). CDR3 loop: CASSQDTVKTREQYF. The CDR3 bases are TGTGCCAGCAGCCAAGATACCGTAAAAACCCGCGAGCAGTACTTC.

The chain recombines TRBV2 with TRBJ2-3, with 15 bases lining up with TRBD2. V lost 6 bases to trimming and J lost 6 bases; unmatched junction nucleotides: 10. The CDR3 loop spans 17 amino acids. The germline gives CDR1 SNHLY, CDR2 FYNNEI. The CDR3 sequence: CASRDTGLAGGVDTQYF. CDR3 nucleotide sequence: TGTGCCAGCAGGGATACGGGACTAGCGGGAGGAGTGGATACGCAGTATTTT.

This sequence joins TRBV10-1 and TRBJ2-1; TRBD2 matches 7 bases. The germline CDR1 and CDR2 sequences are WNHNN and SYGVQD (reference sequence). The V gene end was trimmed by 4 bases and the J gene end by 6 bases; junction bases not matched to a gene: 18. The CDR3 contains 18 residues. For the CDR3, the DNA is TGCGCCAGCAGTGCCGCAGGACTAGTTACCCTACCGGGCAATGAGCAGTTCTTC. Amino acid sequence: CASSAAGLVTLPGNEQFF.

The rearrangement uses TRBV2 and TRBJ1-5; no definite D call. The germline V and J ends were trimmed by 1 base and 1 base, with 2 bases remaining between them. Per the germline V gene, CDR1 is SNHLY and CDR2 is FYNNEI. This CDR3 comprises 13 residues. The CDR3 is CASSEGSNQPQHF. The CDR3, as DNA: TGTGCCAGCAGTGAAGGGAGCAATCAGCCCCAGCATTTT.

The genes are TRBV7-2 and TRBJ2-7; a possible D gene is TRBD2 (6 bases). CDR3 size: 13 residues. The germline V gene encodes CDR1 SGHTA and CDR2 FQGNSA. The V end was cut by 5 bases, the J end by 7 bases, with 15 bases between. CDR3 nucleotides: TGTGCCAGCAGCCTATTAGCGGTCCATGAGCAGTACTTC. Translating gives CASSLLAVHEQYF.

The CDR3 coding sequence is TGTGCCAGCAGCGTAGTTCCCGGGGAGCAAGAGACCCAGTACTTC. Protein product: CASSVVPGEQETQYF. This chain uses TRBV9 with TRBJ2-5; tentative D call: TRBD2 (5 bases). The CDR3 totals 15 residues. Trimming removed 0 bases from V and 2 bases from J, with 11 bases in between. Germline lookup yields CDR1 SGDLS and CDR2 YYNGEE.

The CDR3 DNA reads TGTGCCAGCAGCGTCGGACCCGAGAACACTGAAGCTTTCTTT. Encoded protein: CASSVGPENTEAFF. V usage is TRBV9 and J usage is TRBJ1-1; D is uncertain. The V and J ends lost 2 bases and 1 base respectively, with 9 bases between them. Per the germline V gene, CDR1 is SGDLS and CDR2 is YYNGEE. This CDR3 spans 14 amino acids.

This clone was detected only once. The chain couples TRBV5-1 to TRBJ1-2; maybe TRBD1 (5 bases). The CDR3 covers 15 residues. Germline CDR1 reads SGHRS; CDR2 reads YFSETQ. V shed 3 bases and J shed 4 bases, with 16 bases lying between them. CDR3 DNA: TGCGCCAGCAGCTGGGACGTGACCCAGACCTATGGCTACACCTTC. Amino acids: CASSWDVTQTYGYTF.